The 2 T cell receptor beta chains in this list originate from one sample, sequenced in a study of blood T cell repertoires in COVID-19. Assay used: immunoSEQ multiplex PCR; TCRdb lists only in-frame clones, some missing. The repertoire consists of 130,000 or so clones, with approximately 83% occurring once and the leading ten covering around 17%. The sequenced sample consisted of peripheral blood. The receptors shown here come from a woman between 45 and 65 years old who had recovered from COVID-19.

The chain combines TRBV9 with TRBJ2-3; D is undetermined. The CDR3 is made up of 15 amino acids. V lost 0 bases and J 4 bases, leaving 12 bases between the germline ends. Germline lookup yields CDR1 SGDLS and CDR2 YYNGEE. The CDR3 DNA reads TGTGCCAGCAGCGTAGGGCACCGAGGAGCAGATACGCAGTATTTT. Translating it yields CASSVGHRGADTQYF.

In its sample, this clone was seen once. The rearrangement joins TRBV4-3 to TRBJ2-1; tentative D call: TRBD1 (6 bases). Trimming stripped 0 bases from V and 3 bases from J, with 9 bases between. Germline V gene sequence: CDR1 LGHNA, CDR2 YSLEER. The CDR3 is 15 amino acids. The chain's CDR3 is CASSQETGGYNEQFF. The CDR3 DNA follows: TGCGCCAGCAGCCAAGAGACAGGTGGCTACAATGAGCAGTTCTTC.